The source of this T cell receptor beta chain is a study of T cell changes during pregnancy in multiple sclerosis. Germline-derived CDR1 and CDR2 are GTSNPN and SVGIG (reference sequence). The V and J ends lost 4 bases and 5 bases respectively, with 15 bases between them. The CDR3 is 13 amino acids. The protocol was immunoSEQ multiplex PCR, while the TCRdb copy is restricted to in-frame clones and leaves out a portion. The sample carries some 41,000 clones, around 93% recorded once. The sequences come from CD4+ T cells from peripheral blood mononuclear cells, collected in the third trimester of pregnancy. The clonotype originates from a female donor in good health, enrolled as a control in a pregnancy study. This chain connects TRBV30 to TRBJ2-7; D might be TRBD2 (5 bases). The CDR3 here is CAWTSGYWDEQYF. CDR3 coding DNA: TGTGCCTGGACGTCGGGGTACTGGGACGAGCAGTACTTC.